The 14 T cell receptor beta chains in this list originate from one sample, sequenced in a study of T cell repertoires in cytomegalovirus infection. MiXCR was run by TCRdb on the reads, yielding one entry per CDR3 protein. The repertoire holds around 770,000 distinct CDR3 sequences, with 25% to 35% as singletons. What these receptors recognize is not known. The sequencing here drew on cultured CD8+ T cells from PBMCs, taken from culture after CMV antigen stimulation. The origin of the receptors is a human donor in good health (CMV status not recorded). Some clones in this sample may be carry-over from other donors' samples.

This chain links TRBV4-1 with TRBJ1-4; the D is unclear. The CDR3 contains 16 residues. Looked up from germline, CDR1 is MGHRA and CDR2 is YSYEKL. V was trimmed by 4 bases and J by 2 bases, leaving 14 bases between them. The CDR3 DNA follows: TGCGCCAGCAGCCCGCAGTCTCTCGCGACTAATGAAAAACTGTTTTTT. It encodes CASSPQSLATNEKLFF.

Many counts were recorded for this clonotype. The chain links TRBV5-6 to TRBJ2-7; D is unclear. The germline CDR1 and CDR2 sequences are SGHDT and YYEEEE. V was cut by 5 bases and J by 7 bases, with 13 bases left in between. CDR3 length: 12 amino acids. The CDR3 sequence is CASSLGGREQYF. In DNA, the CDR3 is TGTGCCAGCAGTTTAGGCGGCCGAGAGCAGTACTTC.

This rearrangement joins TRBV7-9 to TRBJ1-1; D ambiguous. The CDR3 sequence is 12 residues long. Germline values: CDR1 SEHNR, CDR2 FQNEAQ (reference sequence). The V end was cut by 5 bases, the J end by 3 bases, with 7 bases between. CDR3 protein: CASSGVYTEAFF. CDR3 coding DNA: TGTGCCAGCAGCGGGGTATACACTGAAGCTTTCTTT.

CDR3 sequence (DNA): TGTGCCAGCAGCACTTTAGGGACAGACTACACAGATACGCAGTATTTT. This gives the protein CASSTLGTDYTDTQYF. The genes are TRBV5-5 and TRBJ2-3, with TRBD1 matching over 7 bases. This CDR3 is 16 amino acids long. Germline V gene lookup returns CDR1 SGHKS and CDR2 YYEKEE (reference sequence). V lost 4 bases to trimming and J lost 2 bases; unmatched junction nucleotides: 10.

There are a few counts of this clonotype. The chain is built from TRBV10-3 and TRBJ1-1, with a tentative D call TRBD1 (5 bases). The germline V gene encodes CDR1 ENHRY and CDR2 SYGVKD. With 7 bases removed from V and 7 bases from J, the gap between germline ends came to 16 bases. The CDR3 sequence is 13 residues long. This chain's CDR3 is CAITSPDTLEAFF. The CDR3 region has the DNA TGTGCCATCACTTCTCCGGACACCCTTGAAGCTTTCTTT.

The chain uses TRBV20-1 and TRBJ1-4; D might be TRBD1 (5 bases). Trimming shortened V by 5 bases and J by 6 bases, and 13 bases separated the two germline ends. The CDR3 runs to 13 residues. CDR1 is DFQATT, CDR2 SNEGSKA, per germline (reference sequence). CDR3 in DNA: TGCAGTGCTGAGGGGACGGAGGATGAAAAACTGTTTTTT. Its translation: CSAEGTEDEKLFF.

This clonotype has at least ten counts. The V and J genes are TRBV7-2 and TRBJ2-2; a possible D gene is TRBD1 (5 bases). Deletions cut 0 bases from V and 2 bases from J, with 10 bases between. Germline CDR1 and CDR2: SGHTA and FQGNSA. CDR3 length: 16 residues. The CDR3 DNA reads as TGTGCCAGCAGCTTAGCTTGGGGCTGTAACACCGGGGAGCTGTTTTTT. Translation: CASSLAWGCNTGELFF.

V gene TRBV6-6 combines with J gene TRBJ2-3; 9 bases line up with TRBD1. V trimming: 4 bases; J trimming: 2 bases; junction bases outside the gene matches: 7. The CDR3 has 16 amino acids. In germline, CDR1 is MNHNY, CDR2 SVGAGI (reference sequence). CDR3 residues: CASSSDRDRVTDTQYF. CDR3 sequence (DNA): TGTGCCAGCAGTTCCGACCGGGACAGGGTCACAGATACGCAGTATTTT.

This chain's CDR3 is CASSLSAGGIGSKNIQYF. CDR3 DNA sequence: TGTGCCAGCAGTTTAAGCGCTGGGGGAATCGGGTCCAAAAACATTCAGTACTTC. The V gene is TRBV28, the J gene TRBJ2-4; D could derive from TRBD1 or TRBD2 (5 bases each). CDR3 length: 18 residues. Deletions cut 2 bases from V and 2 bases from J, with 19 bases between. From germline, CDR1 is MDHEN and CDR2 SYDVKM.

The chain joins TRBV5-1 to TRBJ2-2; D assignment may be TRBD1 or TRBD2 (5 bases each). V shed 7 bases and J shed 4 bases, with 20 bases lying between them. In germline, CDR1 is SGHRS, CDR2 YFSETQ. The CDR3 extends over 16 amino acids. The CDR3 is CASESGRGSGTGELFF. CDR3 DNA: TGCGCCAGCGAATCGGGGCGAGGGTCGGGCACCGGGGAGCTGTTTTTT.

This clonotype was counted a few times. The rearrangement links TRBV6-6 to TRBJ2-3; the match to TRBD1 covers 11 bases. This CDR3 is built from 16 residues. Trimming at V came to 2 bases and at J to 9 bases, leaving 10 bases not matched to a gene. CDR1 is MNHNY, CDR2 SVGAGI, per germline (reference sequence). The CDR3 loop is CASSYAWDRGEGTQYF. In DNA, the CDR3 is TGTGCCAGCAGTTACGCTTGGGACAGGGGGGAGGGGACGCAGTATTTT.

The chain combines TRBV24-1 with TRBJ2-1, with D unresolved. Germline CDR1 KGHDR, CDR2 SFDVKD. V was cut by 5 bases and J by 8 bases, with 18 bases left in between. The CDR3 extends over 15 amino acids. CDR3 coding DNA: TGTGCCACCAGTGGTTGGGCAGAATTTACACATGAGCAGTTCTTC. The encoded protein is CATSGWAEFTHEQFF.

This sequence joins TRBV27 and TRBJ2-2; weak D call: TRBD1 (6 bases). Trimming removed 5 bases from V and 3 bases from J, with 10 bases in between. This CDR3 comprises 14 residues. In germline, CDR1 is MNHEY, CDR2 SMNVEV (reference sequence). This CDR3 is CASSGQIDTGELFF. In DNA form, the CDR3 reads TGTGCCAGCAGTGGACAGATAGACACCGGGGAGCTGTTTTTT.

Ten or more counts support this clonotype. The CDR3 DNA reads as TGTGCCAGCAGTTTAGGGGGACAGGGTTATCCGGACGTC. Protein: CASSLGGQGYPDV. The chain carries TRBV28 and TRBJ2-7; TRBD1 agrees at 9 bases. The CDR3 contains 13 residues. Per the germline V gene, CDR1 is MDHEN and CDR2 is SYDVKM.